This T cell receptor (beta chain) stems from a study of shared clonotypes between healthy human individuals. The study, taken as a whole, reports: The study drew on few donors, limiting represented genetic and exposure-history diversity.

V was shortened by 0 bases and J by 5 bases, with 16 bases between the two germline ends. The CDR3 is 16 residues long. CDR1 and CDR2 (germline): LNHDA, SQIVND (reference sequence). Positive CCR7 selection of CD45RO-negative cells yielded the naive CD8 cells, and terminally differentiated effector memory CD45RA+ cells were excluded. In regard to this clone: The antigen remains undetermined.

Method: immunoSEQ multiplex PCR; TCRdb's copy keeps in-frame clones and lacks some. Altogether millions of clones are present, approximately 94% being singletons, with the ten largest covering 0.85% to 1.3%. The chain couples TRBV19 to TRBJ2-5; the D call may be TRBD1 or TRBD2 (5 bases each). Specimen: naive CD8+ T cells sorted from blood. The origin of this receptor is a man in his late teens or twenties in good health. The chain's CDR3 is CASSIEVSAEGETQYF. The CDR3 DNA sequence: TGTGCCAGTAGTATAGAAGTTAGCGCAGAGGGGGAGACCCAGTACTTC.